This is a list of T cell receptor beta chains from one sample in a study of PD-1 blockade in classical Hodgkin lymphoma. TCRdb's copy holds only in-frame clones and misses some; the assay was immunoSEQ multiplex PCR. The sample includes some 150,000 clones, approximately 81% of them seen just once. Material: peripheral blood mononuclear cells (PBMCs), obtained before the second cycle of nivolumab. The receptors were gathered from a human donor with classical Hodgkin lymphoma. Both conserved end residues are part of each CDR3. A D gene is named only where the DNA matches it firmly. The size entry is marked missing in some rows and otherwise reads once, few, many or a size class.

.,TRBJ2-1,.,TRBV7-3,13,TGTGCCAGCACCTCATGGGGGCTCAATGAGCAGTTCTTC,CASTSWGLNEQFF
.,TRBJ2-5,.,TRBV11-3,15,TGTGCCAGCAGCCCGGGACAGTTTGGGAGGGAGACCCAGTACTTC,CASSPGQFGRETQYF
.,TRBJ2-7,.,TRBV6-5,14,TGTGCCAGCAGCTCCTATTACGAGTCAGGAGAGCAGTACTTC,CASSSYYESGEQYF
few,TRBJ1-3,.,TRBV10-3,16,TGTGCCATCAGTGATGTCAAGGGGCGAGATGGAAACACCATATATTTT,CAISDVKGRDGNTIYF
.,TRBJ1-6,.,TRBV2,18,TGTGCCAGCAGTGAAATACGGGAAATCATCGCTAGGAATTCACCCCTCCACTTT,CASSEIREIIARNSPLHF
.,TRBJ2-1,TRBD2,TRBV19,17,TGTGCCAGTAGTATCGGGCCCATGGCTAGCGGCTACAATGAGCAGTTCTTC,CASSIGPMASGYNEQFF
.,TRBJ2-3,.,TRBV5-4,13,TGTGCCAGCAGCTTGGCCGGCACAGATACGCAGTATTTT,CASSLAGTDTQYF
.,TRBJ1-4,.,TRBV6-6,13,TGTGCCAGCAACTCAAGAGAGGGGGAAAAACTGTTTTTT,CASNSREGEKLFF
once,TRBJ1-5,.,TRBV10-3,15,TGTGCCATCAGTGATTACCGGGACAGCAATCAGCCCCAGCATTTT,CAISDYRDSNQPQHF
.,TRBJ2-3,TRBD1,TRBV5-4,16,TGTGCCAGCAGCTTCGACAGGGGAACTAGCACAGATACGCAGTATTTT,CASSFDRGTSTDTQYF
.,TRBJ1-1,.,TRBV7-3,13,TGTGCCAGCAGCCTGACACCGAACACTGAAGCTTTCTTT,CASSLTPNTEAFF
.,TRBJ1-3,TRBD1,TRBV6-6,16,TGTGCCAGCAGTGCTGTGACAGGGTTCTCTGGAAACACCATATATTTT,CASSAVTGFSGNTIYF
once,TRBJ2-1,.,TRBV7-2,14,TGTGCCAGCAGCCCCCGGACCGAGAGGAATGAGCAGTTCTTC,CASSPRTERNEQFF
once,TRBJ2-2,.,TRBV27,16,TGTGCCAGCAGTTGGGCCAAACCCGCGAACACCGGGGAGCTGTTTTTT,CASSWAKPANTGELFF
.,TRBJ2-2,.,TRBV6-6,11,TGTGCCAGCGGGTCGGGGGGGGAGCTGTTTTTT,CASGSGGELFF
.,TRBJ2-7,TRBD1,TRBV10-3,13,TGTGCCATCGAGGACAGGGCTTCCTACGAGCAGTACTTC,CAIEDRASYEQYF
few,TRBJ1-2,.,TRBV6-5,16,TGTGCCAGCAGTTCTTCTGGATGGGGGACTAACTATGGCTACACCTTC,CASSSSGWGTNYGYTF
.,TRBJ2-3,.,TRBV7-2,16,TGTGCCAGCAGCTTAGAAACGGCGATCGACACAGATACGCAGTATTTT,CASSLETAIDTDTQYF
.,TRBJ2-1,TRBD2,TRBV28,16,TGTGCCAGCAGTTTTCGACTAGCGGGAGCCTACAATGAGCAGTTCTTC,CASSFRLAGAYNEQFF
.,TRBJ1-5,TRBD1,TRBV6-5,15,TGTGCCAGCAGCCGGGGGACAGGGGGCAATCAGCCCCAGCATTTT,CASSRGTGGNQPQHF
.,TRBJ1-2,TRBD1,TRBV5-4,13,TGTGCCAGCAGCTTTCGGGACAGGGTTGGCTACACCTTC,CASSFRDRVGYTF
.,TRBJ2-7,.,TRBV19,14,TGTGCCAGTAGCCCTAAGGGAAACTACTACGAGCAGTACTTC,CASSPKGNYYEQYF
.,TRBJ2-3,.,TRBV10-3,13,TGTGCCATCAGTGGTCGAGGAGCAGATACGCAGTATTTT,CAISGRGADTQYF
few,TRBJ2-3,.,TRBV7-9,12,TGTGCCAGCCAGCGCCGGCCAGATACGCAGTATTTT,CASQRRPDTQYF
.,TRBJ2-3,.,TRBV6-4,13,TGTGCCAGCAGTGTGGACCACACAGATACGCAGTATTTT,CASSVDHTDTQYF
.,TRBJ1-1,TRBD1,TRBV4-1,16,TGCGCCAGCAGCCTTTGGACAGGGTATGCGAACACTGAAGCTTTCTTT,CASSLWTGYANTEAFF
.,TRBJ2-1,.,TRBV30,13,TGTGCCTGGAGATGGGGAGTAGGCTTTGAGCAGTTCTTC,CAWRWGVGFEQFF
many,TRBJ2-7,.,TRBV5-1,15,TGCGCCAGCAGCTTAGGACTGTTCGCCCCCTACGAGCAGTACTTC,CASSLGLFAPYEQYF
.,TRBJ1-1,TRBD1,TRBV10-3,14,TGTGCCATCAGTCCTACAGGGGGGAACACTGAAGCTTTCTTT,CAISPTGGNTEAFF
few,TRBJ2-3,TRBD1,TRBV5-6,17,TGTGCCAGCAGCTACCGGACAGTTCCTACGGACAGGGATACGCAGTATTTT,CASSYRTVPTDRDTQYF
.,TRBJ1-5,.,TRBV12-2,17,TGTGCAAGTCGCTCCCCAGGGGAACTTAATAGCAATCAGCCCCAGCATTTT,CASRSPGELNSNQPQHF
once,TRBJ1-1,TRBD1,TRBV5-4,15,TGTGCCAGCAGCCCGGGACAGGGTGCGGGGACTGAAGCTTTCTTT,CASSPGQGAGTEAFF
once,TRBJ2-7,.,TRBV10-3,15,TGTGCCATCAGTGCTGCAGGGATGGGGAGGTACGAGCAGTACTTC,CAISAAGMGRYEQYF
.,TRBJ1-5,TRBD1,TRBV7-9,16,TGTGCCAGCAGCTTCGTCGGGACAGGGAACAATCAGCCCCAGCATTTT,CASSFVGTGNNQPQHF
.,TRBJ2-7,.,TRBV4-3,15,TGCGCCAGCAGCTCTACGGCCGGGAACTCCTACGAGCAGTACTTC,CASSSTAGNSYEQYF
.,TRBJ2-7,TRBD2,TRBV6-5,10,TGTTCAACCGGGGGGTACGAGCAGTACTTC,CSTGGYEQYF
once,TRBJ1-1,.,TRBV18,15,TGTGCCAGCTCACCAGGGGCACAGGGTAACTCTGAAGCTTTCTTT,CASSPGAQGNSEAFF
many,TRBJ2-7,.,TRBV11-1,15,TGTGCCAGCAGCTCGAAACTAGCCCGAGGGGGTGAGCAGTACTTC,CASSSKLARGGEQYF
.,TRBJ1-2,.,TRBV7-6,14,TGTGCCAGCAGCTTGGGTGTTGCTAACTATGGCTACACCTTC,CASSLGVANYGYTF
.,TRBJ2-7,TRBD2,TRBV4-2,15,TGTGCCAGCAGCCTCAGCGGGGGGCCACCCTACGAGCAGTACTTC,CASSLSGGPPYEQYF
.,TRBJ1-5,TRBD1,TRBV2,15,TGTGCCAGCAGTGAAGAAACAGGGGGTGGACAGCCCCAGCATTTT,CASSEETGGGQPQHF
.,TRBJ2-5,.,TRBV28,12,TGTGCCAGCAGTTTGGCGCGGGAGACCCAGTACTTC,CASSLARETQYF
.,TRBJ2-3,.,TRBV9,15,TGTGCCAGCAGCGCAGGACAGACTAGCACAGATACGCAGTATTTT,CASSAGQTSTDTQYF
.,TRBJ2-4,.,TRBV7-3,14,TGTGCCAGCAGCTTAATGGGTGGGGTGGACATTCAGTACTTC,CASSLMGGVDIQYF
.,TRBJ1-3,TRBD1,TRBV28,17,TGTGCCAGCAGTTCAAACCTCGACAGGGGGACCGGAAACACCATATATTTT,CASSSNLDRGTGNTIYF
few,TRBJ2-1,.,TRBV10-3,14,TGTGCCATCAGGGGAGGGGACAGCCACAATGAGCAGTTCTTC,CAIRGGDSHNEQFF
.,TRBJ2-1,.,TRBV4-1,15,TGCGCCAGCAGCCAAATGGGGGGTGTCTACAATGAGCAGTTCTTC,CASSQMGGVYNEQFF
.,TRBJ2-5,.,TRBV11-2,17,TGTGCCAGCAGCTTGTCCACCCCGACGGAGGGTATGGAGACCCAGTACTTC,CASSLSTPTEGMETQYF
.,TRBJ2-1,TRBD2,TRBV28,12,TGTGCCAGCGGGACTATAAATGATGAGCAGTTCTTC,CASGTINDEQFF
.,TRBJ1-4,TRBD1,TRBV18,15,TGTGCCAGCTCACCGGAGACAGGGGTTAATGAAAAACTGTTTTTT,CASSPETGVNEKLFF
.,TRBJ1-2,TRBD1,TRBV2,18,TGTGCCAGCAGTGCTCCAACGAATTTACAGGGGTCTAACTATGGCTACACCTTC,CASSAPTNLQGSNYGYTF
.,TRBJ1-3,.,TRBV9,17,TGTGCCAGCAGCGTAGTCCCCCTCAGCGGCTCTGGAAACACCATATATTTT,CASSVVPLSGSGNTIYF
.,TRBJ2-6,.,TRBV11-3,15,TGTGCCAGCAGCTTAGTAGTCTCTGGGGCCAACGTCCTGACTTTC,CASSLVVSGANVLTF
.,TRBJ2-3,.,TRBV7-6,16,TGTGCCAGCAGCTTAGCGGGGTCCTTCCCCACAGATACGCAGTATTTT,CASSLAGSFPTDTQYF
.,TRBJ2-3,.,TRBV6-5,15,TGTGCCAGCAGTTACTCGAACCAGGGCTCAGATACGCAGTATTTT,CASSYSNQGSDTQYF
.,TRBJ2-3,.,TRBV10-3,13,TGTGCCGGAGGGGGGGAAGAGAAAGATACGCAGTATTTT,CAGGGEEKDTQYF
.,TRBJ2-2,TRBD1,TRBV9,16,TGTGCCAGCAGCGTGGACAGGGGGTGGAACACCGGGGAGCTGTTTTTT,CASSVDRGWNTGELFF